The rows below give T cell receptor beta chains drawn from one sample of a study of TIL therapy for anti-PD-1-resistant metastatic lung cancer. Measured with immunoSEQ multiplex PCR; TCRdb has only the in-frame clones, and not every one. The table includes 20,000 to 30,000 clones, 60% to 70% detected once. Sequencing used tumor tissue, obtained at baseline. The origin of the receptors is a woman aged 30 to 85 with non-small cell lung cancer. Both conserved end residues are part of each CDR3. The order of the fields is clone size, J gene, D gene, V gene, CDR3 DNA, CDR3 protein. The D gene is left open where the match is weak. The listing skips clone size in some rows; elsewhere it reads once, few, many or a size class.

clone size: .; J gene: TRBJ2-2; D gene: .; V gene: TRBV30; CDR3 DNA: TGTGCCTGGAGTTCGAAGAGGGAGCTGTTTTTT; CDR3 protein: CAWSSKRELFF
clone size: .; J gene: TRBJ2-7; D gene: .; V gene: TRBV29-1; CDR3 DNA: TGCAGCGTTGGGTCCGGGGACGGCTACGAGCAGTACTTC; CDR3 protein: CSVGSGDGYEQYF
clone size: once; J gene: TRBJ2-5; D gene: TRBD2; V gene: TRBV10-2; CDR3 DNA: TGCGCCAGCAGCCCCGGACTAGCGGGAGAGACCCAGTACTTC; CDR3 protein: CASSPGLAGETQYF
clone size: .; J gene: TRBJ1-4; D gene: .; V gene: TRBV5-4; CDR3 DNA: TGTGCCAGCAGCTTTAGTCAAAATGAAAAACTGTTTTTT; CDR3 protein: CASSFSQNEKLFF
clone size: .; J gene: TRBJ2-7; D gene: TRBD2; V gene: TRBV30; CDR3 DNA: TGTGCCTGCCGGGGAGTTAGCGGGAGCTACGAGCAGTACTTC; CDR3 protein: CACRGVSGSYEQYF
clone size: once; J gene: TRBJ1-1; D gene: .; V gene: TRBV6-1; CDR3 DNA: TGTGCCAGTCCCCCCGGGGGCATGAACACTGAAGCTTTCTTT; CDR3 protein: CASPPGGMNTEAFF
clone size: .; J gene: TRBJ2-1; D gene: .; V gene: TRBV5-8; CDR3 DNA: TGTGCCAGCAGCTTGGGACTCTCCTACAATGAGCAGTTCTTC; CDR3 protein: CASSLGLSYNEQFF
clone size: once; J gene: TRBJ2-3; D gene: .; V gene: TRBV4-1; CDR3 DNA: TGCGCCAGCAGCCAAGCGGGGGAAGATACGCAGTATTTT; CDR3 protein: CASSQAGEDTQYF
clone size: few; J gene: TRBJ1-2; D gene: TRBD1; V gene: TRBV18; CDR3 DNA: TGTGCCAGCTCACTTCGACAGGGTCTCGATGGCTACACCTTC; CDR3 protein: CASSLRQGLDGYTF
clone size: few; J gene: TRBJ1-5; D gene: .; V gene: TRBV2; CDR3 DNA: TGTGCCAGCAGTGAACAGAATAGCAATCAGCCCCAGCATTTT; CDR3 protein: CASSEQNSNQPQHF
clone size: .; J gene: TRBJ2-5; D gene: TRBD2; V gene: TRBV2; CDR3 DNA: TGTGCCAGCAGATCACTAGCGGGATCTCCCGGGACCCAGTACTTC; CDR3 protein: CASRSLAGSPGTQYF
clone size: .; J gene: TRBJ2-7; D gene: TRBD1; V gene: TRBV14; CDR3 DNA: TGTGCCAGCAGCCGGGACAGGGCAGACGAGCAGTACTTC; CDR3 protein: CASSRDRADEQYF
clone size: .; J gene: TRBJ1-1; D gene: TRBD1; V gene: TRBV7-9; CDR3 DNA: TGTGCCAGCAGCTTAGAGACAGGGTTGGGCACTGAAGCTTTCTTT; CDR3 protein: CASSLETGLGTEAFF
clone size: .; J gene: TRBJ1-2; D gene: .; V gene: TRBV6-1; CDR3 DNA: TGTGCCAGCAGTGAGCCTATCTTTACAGGGAGCTATGGCTACACCTTC; CDR3 protein: CASSEPIFTGSYGYTF
clone size: .; J gene: TRBJ2-2; D gene: TRBD2; V gene: TRBV7-9; CDR3 DNA: TGTGCCAGCAGCCAACGGGGGGCCGGGGAGCTGTTTTTT; CDR3 protein: CASSQRGAGELFF
clone size: .; J gene: TRBJ2-1; D gene: TRBD2; V gene: TRBV29-1; CDR3 DNA: TGCAGCGTTGCCCTGGGACTAGCGCAGCATAAAACTCCCTACAATGAGCAGTTCTTC; CDR3 protein: CSVALGLAQHKTPYNEQFF
clone size: .; J gene: TRBJ2-2; D gene: .; V gene: TRBV11-1; CDR3 DNA: TGTGCCAGCAGCTTGAGAGCCGGGGAGCTGTTTTTT; CDR3 protein: CASSLRAGELFF
clone size: .; J gene: TRBJ2-1; D gene: TRBD2; V gene: TRBV2; CDR3 DNA: TGTGCCAGCGCCTCTAGCGGGTCAACCTACAATGAGCAGTTCTTC; CDR3 protein: CASASSGSTYNEQFF
clone size: .; J gene: TRBJ2-7; D gene: TRBD2; V gene: TRBV15; CDR3 DNA: TGTGCCACCAGCAGAGGTGGGACTAGCGGGAGTAGACACGAGCAGTACTTC; CDR3 protein: CATSRGGTSGSRHEQYF
clone size: many; J gene: TRBJ2-7; D gene: .; V gene: TRBV19; CDR3 DNA: TGTGCCAGTAGCCTGGGGAGCTACGAGCAGTACTTC; CDR3 protein: CASSLGSYEQYF
clone size: .; J gene: TRBJ2-7; D gene: TRBD2; V gene: TRBV27; CDR3 DNA: TGTGCCAGCATGTTTCTAGCGGGAGCCGGCGAGCAGTACTTC; CDR3 protein: CASMFLAGAGEQYF
clone size: .; J gene: TRBJ1-2; D gene: .; V gene: TRBV6-6; CDR3 DNA: TGTGCCAGCAGTTACGGGGATGGCTACACCTTC; CDR3 protein: CASSYGDGYTF
clone size: .; J gene: TRBJ2-6; D gene: .; V gene: TRBV10-3; CDR3 DNA: TGTGCCATGGGGGAGGGGGCCAACGTCCTGACTTTC; CDR3 protein: CAMGEGANVLTF
clone size: .; J gene: TRBJ2-1; D gene: TRBD2; V gene: TRBV7-8; CDR3 DNA: TGTGCCAGCAGCTTAGGGGCGGGAGGGAACAATGAGCAGTTCTTC; CDR3 protein: CASSLGAGGNNEQFF
clone size: .; J gene: TRBJ1-1; D gene: .; V gene: TRBV2; CDR3 DNA: TGTGCCAGCAGTGAAGAAGCCCAGGGTACCGCTGAAGCTTTCTTT; CDR3 protein: CASSEEAQGTAEAFF
clone size: .; J gene: TRBJ2-7; D gene: .; V gene: TRBV5-6; CDR3 DNA: TGTGCCAGCAGCTTGACGGGACTCCTTTTCTACGAGCAGTACTTC; CDR3 protein: CASSLTGLLFYEQYF
clone size: .; J gene: TRBJ1-2; D gene: .; V gene: TRBV28; CDR3 DNA: TGTGCCAGCGGAACAGGGCGTTCCAACTATGGCTACACCTTC; CDR3 protein: CASGTGRSNYGYTF